This T cell receptor (beta chain) was retrieved from a study of cytomegalovirus exposure and HLA in healthy donors. Study-wide points: Most TCR sequences showed up rarely, but some public TCRs showed up in many donors.

Nominally healthy donors were sampled, though unrecorded immune exposures were likely. Primers: 60 Vbeta forward and 13 Jbeta reverse. Measured with immunoSEQ multiplex PCR; TCRdb has only the in-frame clones, and not every one. This table holds 100,000 or so clones, roughly 80% found once. Remarks on this clone: What it binds is unknown.

V shed 4 bases, J shed 3 bases, and the junction held 7 bases outside the gene matches. The germline gives CDR1 LGHNA, CDR2 YSLEER. The CDR3 is made up of 15 amino acids. The source is a female donor in good health and CMV-seronegative. The sequenced sample was PBMCs. J is TRBJ2-5 and V is TRBV4-3, with 8 bases aligning to TRBD2. CDR3 sequence: CASSRTSGGEETQYF. The CDR3 DNA sequence: TGCGCCAGCAGCCGGACGAGCGGGGGCGAAGAGACCCAGTACTTC.